The 13 T cell receptor beta chains listed next were all sequenced from one sample in a study of blood T cell repertoires in COVID-19. The repertoire was sequenced with immunoSEQ multiplex PCR; TCRdb's copy has only in-frame clones and lacks some. The sample includes more than 150,000 clones, 65% to 90% of them seen just once. Sequencing was done on a sample of peripheral blood. The receptors here all came from a man in his sixties with acute or convalescent COVID-19.

V is TRBV11-2 and J is TRBJ2-1, with D unclear. The CDR3 length is 13 residues. V lost 1 base, J lost 8 bases, and 9 bases lay in between. Germline V gives CDR1 SGHAT, CDR2 FQNNGV. The CDR3 DNA follows: TGTGCCAGCAGCTTAGTCCCCGGTTATGAGCAGTTCTTC. It is translated as CASSLVPGYEQFF.

V and J are TRBV2 and TRBJ2-1, with 12 nucleotides matching TRBD2. Germline V gene sequence: CDR1 SNHLY, CDR2 FYNNEI. This CDR3 spans 16 amino acids. V shed 0 bases and J 8 bases; nucleotides not matched to a gene: 5. The CDR3 nucleotides read TGTGCCAGCAGTGAAGCGCGGACTAGCGGGAAGGATGAGCAGTTCTTC. It is translated as CASSEARTSGKDEQFF.

This rearrangement joins TRBV7-9 to TRBJ2-1; 10 bases are a match to TRBD2. The germline V gene has CDR1 SEHNR and CDR2 FQNEAQ (reference sequence). The CDR3 sequence is 16 residues long. With V trimmed by 5 bases and J by 7 bases, 11 bases remained unmatched. The CDR3 is CASSPKGSGRKNEQFF. As DNA, the CDR3 is TGTGCCAGCAGCCCAAAAGGTAGCGGGAGGAAAAATGAGCAGTTCTTC. The whole variable domain, filled in from reference TRBV7-9 and TRBJ2-1, reads DTGVSQNPRHKITKRGQNVTFRCDPISEHNRLYWYRQTLGQGPEFLTYFQNEAQLEKSRLLSDRFSAERPKGSFSTLEIQRTEQGDSAMYLCASSPKGSGRKNEQFFGPGTRLTVL.

The rearrangement joins TRBV2 to TRBJ2-5; TRBD1 might be the D (6 bases). V dropped 3 bases and J dropped 0 bases, with 17 bases sitting between them. Germline CDR1 reads SNHLY; CDR2 reads FYNNEI. The CDR3 is made up of 17 amino acids. CDR3 in amino acids: CASSDFLQGQNQETQYF. CDR3 sequence (DNA): TGTGCCAGCAGTGACTTCCTTCAGGGGCAAAACCAAGAGACCCAGTACTTC.

The chain is built from TRBV11-2 and TRBJ1-1, with D possibly matching TRBD1 (6 bases). The CDR3 consists of 15 residues. V was shortened by 0 bases and J by 5 bases, with 13 bases between the two germline ends. The V gene's germline CDR1 is SGHAT and CDR2 FQNNGV. Written as DNA, the CDR3 is TGTGCCAGCAGCTTAGATGTAGGGGGGGGGACTGAAGCTTTCTTT. Translated: CASSLDVGGGTEAFF.

This sequence joins TRBV10-1 and TRBJ2-1; 13 nucleotides match TRBD2. Looked up from germline, CDR1 is WNHNN and CDR2 is SYGVQD (reference sequence). Germline trimming cut 2 bases from V and 7 bases from J; bases unmatched to any gene: 5. The CDR3 extends over 16 amino acids. The chain's CDR3 is CASSERLAGGRNEQFF. CDR3 in DNA: TGCGCCAGCAGTGAGCGACTAGCGGGAGGCAGAAATGAGCAGTTCTTC.

The chain couples TRBV15 to TRBJ2-2; a weak D match, TRBD1 (6 bases). The CDR3 runs to 14 residues. V lost 3 bases to trimming and J lost 2 bases, with 7 bases between them. Germline CDR1 LNHNV, CDR2 YYDKDF (reference sequence). CDR3 amino acids: CATSRDSNTGELFF. CDR3 coding DNA: TGTGCCACCAGCAGGGACAGCAACACCGGGGAGCTGTTTTTT. Looking up the rest from reference TRBV15 and TRBJ2-2 gives the full variable domain: DAMVIQNPRYQVTQFGKPVTLSCSQTLNHNVMYWYQQKSSQAPKLLFHYYDKDFNNEADTPDNFQSRRPNTSFCFLDIRSPGLGDTAMYLCATSRDSNTGELFFGEGSRLTVL.

The chain carries TRBV27 and TRBJ1-2; unclear D gene. This CDR3 is 15 amino acids long. The V and J ends lost 3 bases and 3 bases respectively, with 14 bases between them. The V gene's germline CDR1 is MNHEY and CDR2 SMNVEV (reference sequence). The CDR3 bases are TGTGCCAGCAGTTTTCGGTTCTTCGGGGACTATGGCTACACCTTC. This translates into CASSFRFFGDYGYTF.

The chain links TRBV6-5 to TRBJ2-4; D perhaps matches TRBD1 (5 bases). Trimming left V 7 bases short and J 6 bases short, with 19 bases between. The CDR3 totals 15 residues. Germline V CDR1 and CDR2: MNHEY, SVGAGI. The CDR3 protein is CASTERGIVLNIQYF. CDR3 nucleotides: TGTGCCAGCACCGAAAGGGGCATAGTTCTAAACATTCAGTACTTC.

This clone was detected once. This rearrangement joins TRBV14 to TRBJ2-1; 15 bases are shared with TRBD2. Germline trimming cut 1 base from V and 9 bases from J; bases unmatched to any gene: 10. CDR1 and CDR2 from the germline V gene are SGHDN and FVKESK. This CDR3 has 18 residues. The CDR3 reads CASSQVQGGLAGGREQFF. In DNA, the CDR3 is TGTGCCAGCAGCCAAGTTCAGGGAGGACTAGCGGGAGGGCGTGAGCAGTTCTTC.

This clone has just one count. The chain carries TRBV9 and TRBJ2-1; D is perhaps TRBD1 (5 bases). Germline V gives CDR1 SGDLS, CDR2 YYNGEE. This CDR3 has 15 amino acids. V was clipped by 0 bases and J by 8 bases, with 15 bases between them. The CDR3 nucleotides are TGTGCCAGCAGCGTAGTCGCAGGGAAATCTTATGAGCAGTTCTTC. Encoded protein: CASSVVAGKSYEQFF.

This clone was counted only a few times. The chain joins TRBV19 to TRBJ2-3, with 8 nucleotides matching TRBD2. The V and J ends lost 3 bases and 1 base, in that order; junction bases with no gene match: 3. Germline V gene sequence: CDR1 LNHDA, CDR2 SQIVND (reference sequence). The length of the CDR3 is 15 residues. The CDR3 here is CASSIPAGGTDTQYF. DNA for the CDR3: TGTGCCAGTAGTATCCCAGCGGGGGGCACAGATACGCAGTATTTT.

The rearrangement uses TRBV2 and TRBJ2-1; maybe TRBD2 (6 bases). The CDR3 spans 15 residues. V was clipped by 5 bases and J by 2 bases, with 13 bases between them. The V gene's germline CDR1 is SNHLY and CDR2 FYNNEI. CDR3 region: CASSLGSLAYNEQFF. Here the CDR3 DNA reads TGTGCCAGCAGTCTCGGGAGTTTGGCCTACAATGAGCAGTTCTTC.